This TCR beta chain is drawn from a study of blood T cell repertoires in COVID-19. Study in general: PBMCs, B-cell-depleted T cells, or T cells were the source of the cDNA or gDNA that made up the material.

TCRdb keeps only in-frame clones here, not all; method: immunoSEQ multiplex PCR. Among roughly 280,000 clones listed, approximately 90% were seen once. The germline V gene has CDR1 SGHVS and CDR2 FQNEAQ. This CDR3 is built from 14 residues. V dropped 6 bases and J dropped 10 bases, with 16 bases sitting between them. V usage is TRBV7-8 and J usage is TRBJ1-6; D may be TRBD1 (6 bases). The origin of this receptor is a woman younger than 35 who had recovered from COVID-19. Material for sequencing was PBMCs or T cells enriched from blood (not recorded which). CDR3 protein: CASSPDRRVSPLHF. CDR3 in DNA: TGTGCCAGCAGTCCGGACAGAAGGGTGTCACCCCTCCACTTT. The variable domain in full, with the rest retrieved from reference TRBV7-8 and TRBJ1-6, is GAGVSQSPRYKVAKRGQDVALRCDPISGHVSLFWYQQALGQGPEFLTYFQNEAQLDKSGLPSDRFFAERPEGSVSTLKIQRTQQEDSAVYLCASSPDRRVSPLHFGNGTRLTVT.